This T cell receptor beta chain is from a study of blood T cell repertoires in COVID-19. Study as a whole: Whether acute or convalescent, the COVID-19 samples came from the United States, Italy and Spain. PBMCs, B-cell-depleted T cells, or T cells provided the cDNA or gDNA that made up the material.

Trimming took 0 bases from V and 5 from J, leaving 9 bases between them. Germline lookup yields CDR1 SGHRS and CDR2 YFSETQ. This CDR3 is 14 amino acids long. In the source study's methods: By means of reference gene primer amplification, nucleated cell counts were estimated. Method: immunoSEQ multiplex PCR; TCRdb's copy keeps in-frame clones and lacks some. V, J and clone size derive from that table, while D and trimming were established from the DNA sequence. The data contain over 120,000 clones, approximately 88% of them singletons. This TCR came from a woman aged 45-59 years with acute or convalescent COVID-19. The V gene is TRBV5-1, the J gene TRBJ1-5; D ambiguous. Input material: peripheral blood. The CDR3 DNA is TGCGCCAGCAGCTTGGACGGTCTAGATCAGCCCCAGCATTTT. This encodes CASSLDGLDQPQHF.